The source of this T cell receptor beta chain is a study of cytomegalovirus exposure and HLA in healthy donors. The germline CDR1 and CDR2 sequences are MDHEN and SYDVKM. J gave up 13 bases and V 3 bases, and 4 bases lay outside the gene matches. The CDR3 runs 13 residues. With 60 Vbeta and 13 Jbeta primers, the PCR was carried out. Clones were sequenced by immunoSEQ multiplex PCR, and TCRdb holds only the in-frame ones, with some missing. The repertoire holds approximately 160,000 clones, about three quarters seen once, with roughly 3% in the top ten. Sample: PBMCs. V gene TRBV28 combines with J gene TRBJ2-1, with TRBD2 matching over 12 bases. This TCR came from a woman in her fifties or sixties in good health and CMV-seropositive. The chain's CDR3 is CASSFRTSGNQFF. CDR3 nucleotides: TGTGCCAGCAGTTTTCGGACTAGCGGGAATCAGTTCTTC.